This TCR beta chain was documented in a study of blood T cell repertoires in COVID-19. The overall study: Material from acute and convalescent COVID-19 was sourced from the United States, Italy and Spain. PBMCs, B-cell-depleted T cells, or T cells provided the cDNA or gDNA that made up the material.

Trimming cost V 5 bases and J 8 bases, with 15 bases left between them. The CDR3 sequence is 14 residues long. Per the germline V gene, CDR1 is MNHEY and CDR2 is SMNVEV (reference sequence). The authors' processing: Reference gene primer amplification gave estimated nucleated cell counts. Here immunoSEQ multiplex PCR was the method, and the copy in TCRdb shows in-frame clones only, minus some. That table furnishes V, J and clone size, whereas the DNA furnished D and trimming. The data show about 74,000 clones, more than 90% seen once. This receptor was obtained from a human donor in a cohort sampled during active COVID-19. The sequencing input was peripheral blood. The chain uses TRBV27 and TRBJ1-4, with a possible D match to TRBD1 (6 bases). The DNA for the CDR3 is TGTGCCAGCAGTATGGGGGGGGCGGGGGAAAAACTGTTTTTT. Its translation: CASSMGGAGEKLFF.